This T cell receptor (beta chain) was obtained from a study of T cell responses to AZD1222 COVID-19 vaccine. Here immunoSEQ multiplex PCR was the method, and the copy in TCRdb shows in-frame clones only, minus some. The table shows some 150,000 clones, with about 87% occurring only once. Points on this clone: The antigen remains undetermined.

Broader study findings: Spike-specific TCR repertoires showed rising breadth and depth after two AZD1222 doses.

The CDR3 length is 16 residues. Per germline, CDR1 SGHNT and CDR2 YYREEE (reference sequence). V lost 1 base, J lost 0 bases, and 14 bases lay in between. The chain uses TRBV5-4 and TRBJ2-7, with a tentative D call TRBD1 (6 bases). This clonotype was obtained from an adult in good health. The source material was peripheral blood, sampled on day 0 of AZD1222 vaccination. CDR3 nucleotides: TGTGCCAGCAGCTTGTCTGGGGGCTTGAGCTCCTACGAGCAGTACTTC. Its translation is CASSLSGGLSSYEQYF.